These 26 T cell receptor beta chains were sequenced from one sample in a study of early T cells in non-severe SARS-CoV-2 infection. One entry per CDR3 protein, called by TCRdb with MiXCR from the 5' RACE reads. The repertoire has 55,000 to 85,000 distinct CDR3 sequences, roughly an eighth of them found once; the top ten carry over 12%. Sequencing was carried out using whole blood. The receptors were sampled from an adult who was a healthcare worker with PCR-confirmed SARS-CoV-2 infection or an uninfected control (not recorded which).

The chain recombines TRBV5-1 with TRBJ1-1; 7 positions agree with TRBD1. CDR1 SGHRS and CDR2 YFSETQ come from the germline V gene. The CDR3 totals 18 residues. Trimming took 0 bases from V and 1 from J; bases not matched to a gene: 12. The CDR3 DNA is TGCGCCAGCAGCTTGGGGACGTTTTGGGGACAGTCGAACACTGAAGCTTTCTTT. Encoded protein: CASSLGTFWGQSNTEAFF.

There are many counts of this clonotype. The chain links TRBV20-1 to TRBJ2-7; D unresolved. The CDR3 is made up of 12 amino acids. V was pared by 4 bases and J by 2 bases, with 9 bases between. Germline V CDR1 and CDR2: DFQATT, SNEGSKA (reference sequence). The CDR3 DNA sequence: TGCAGTGCTACACGAGGAACCTACGAGCAGTACTTC. Encoded protein: CSATRGTYEQYF.

This clonotype was detected a few times. The chain carries TRBV6-5 and TRBJ1-1; no definite D call. CDR3 length: 11 residues. Germline CDR1 reads MNHEY; CDR2 reads SVGAGI. The germline V and J ends were trimmed by 5 bases and 1 base, with 2 bases remaining between them. This CDR3 reads CASSTNTEAFF. DNA for the CDR3: TGTGCCAGCAGTACGAACACTGAAGCTTTCTTT.

The rearrangement uses TRBV18 and TRBJ1-2; D possibly corresponds to TRBD1 (6 bases). This CDR3 is 14 amino acids long. V shed 3 bases and J shed 7 bases, with 15 bases lying between them. Germline loops: CDR1 KGHSH, CDR2 LQKENI. The CDR3 region has the DNA TGTGCCAGCTCACCGGGGCAGGGGATTATTGGCTACACCTTC. Translation: CASSPGQGIIGYTF.

This clonotype was picked up many times. The gene calls are TRBV5-1 and TRBJ2-7, with D perhaps assigned TRBD1 or TRBD2 (5 bases each). Trimming stripped 6 bases from V and 5 bases from J, with 27 bases between. Germline values: CDR1 SGHRS, CDR2 YFSETQ. The CDR3 totals 17 residues. The chain's CDR3 is CASNPYKGRESTNEQYF. The CDR3 bases are TGCGCCAGCAACCCCTACAAGGGACGCGAAAGCACCAACGAGCAGTACTTC.

The chain recombines TRBV20-1 with TRBJ1-2, with D maybe TRBD1 (6 bases). Trimming took off 0 bases at V and 7 bases at J, with 21 bases between the two ends. The V gene's germline CDR1 is DFQATT and CDR2 SNEGSKA (reference sequence). This CDR3 is 16 amino acids long. CDR3 residues: CSARDQAGGDYSGYTF. The CDR3 DNA reads as TGCAGTGCTAGAGATCAGGCGGGGGGCGACTACTCTGGCTACACCTTC.

This clonotype has more than one count but fewer than ten. The chain joins TRBV20-1 to TRBJ2-7, with a possible D match to TRBD2 (6 bases). The CDR3 consists of 13 residues. Germline CDR1 and CDR2: DFQATT and SNEGSKA (reference sequence). The V end was cut by 3 bases, the J end by 2 bases, with 11 bases between. Written as DNA, the CDR3 is TGCAGTGCTAGTACGGGGGAGACCTACGAGCAGTACTTC. Encoded protein: CSASTGETYEQYF.

In this sample, this clonotype turned up a few times. The V gene is TRBV20-1, the J gene TRBJ1-1, with 7 nucleotides matching TRBD1. CDR1 is DFQATT, CDR2 SNEGSKA, per germline (reference sequence). The CDR3 consists of 14 residues. V shed 1 base, J shed 4 bases, and the junction held 6 bases outside the gene matches. CDR3 DNA: TGCAGTGCTAGAGGACTAGAGGGGGCCACTGAAGCTTTCTTT. Amino acids: CSARGLEGATEAFF.

This clonotype has ten or more counts. The chain uses TRBV21-1 and TRBJ2-4. TRBV21-1 is flagged as a pseudogene. The length of the CDR3 is 16 residues. The CDR3 DNA follows: TGTGCCAGCAGCAATCTACAGCTTATAGCCAAAAACATTCAGTACTTC. This codes for CASSNLQLIAKNIQYF.

This clonotype was observed a few times. CDR3 nucleotides: TGCAGCGTTGGGGAGAAGGGAGGGGAGACCCAGTACTTC. Translated: CSVGEKGGETQYF. The chain employs TRBV29-1 and TRBJ2-5, with 7 bases aligning to TRBD2. The germline V gene has CDR1 SQVTM and CDR2 ANQGSEA. J lost 5 bases, V lost 4 bases, and 7 bases had no gene match. CDR3 length: 13 residues.

The chain links TRBV10-3 to TRBJ2-7, with D hard to call. This CDR3 spans 14 amino acids. Trimming cost V 0 bases and J 4 bases, with 10 bases left between them. Germline CDR1 is ENHRY and CDR2 is SYGVKD. As DNA, the CDR3 is TGTGCCATCAGTGAGTCGGTGGAGATTTACGAGCAGTACTTC. It codes for CAISESVEIYEQYF.

This clonotype was counted only a few times. The gene calls are TRBV4-3 and TRBJ2-2, with D perhaps matching TRBD1 (6 bases). The germline gives CDR1 LGHNA, CDR2 YSLEER. V was clipped by 1 base and J by 3 bases, with 21 bases between them. This CDR3 region has 19 residues. In DNA form, the CDR3 reads TGCGCCAGCAGCCAAGGGGGCGCCACAGGGAACTTGGACACCGGGGAGCTGTTTTTT. This translates into CASSQGGATGNLDTGELFF.

The chain links TRBV4-2 to TRBJ2-2; TRBD2 is a possible D gene (6 bases). The CDR3 consists of 16 residues. V was shortened by 0 bases and J by 6 bases, with 14 bases between the two germline ends. Germline CDR1 LGHNA, CDR2 YNFKEQ. The CDR3 bases are TGTGCCAGCAGCCAAGAGACTAGTGGGCTTGCCGGGGAGCTGTTTTTT. This codes for CASSQETSGLAGELFF.

A few counts support this clonotype. The chain carries TRBV29-1 and TRBJ1-2; 8 bases agree with TRBD1. Germline assignment: CDR1 SQVTM and CDR2 ANQGSEA. V trimming: 5 bases; J trimming: 1 base; junction bases outside the gene matches: 3. The CDR3 runs to 13 residues. The CDR3 bases are TGCAGCGTTAACGACAGGGGTAACTATGGCTACACCTTC. This encodes CSVNDRGNYGYTF.

The table lists this clonotype with a few counts. The gene calls are TRBV19 and TRBJ1-5; 9 nucleotides line up with TRBD1. Germline lookup yields CDR1 LNHDA and CDR2 SQIVND (reference sequence). V lost 6 bases, J lost 1 base, and 4 bases stayed unmatched. The CDR3 covers 15 residues. The CDR3 DNA is TGTGCCAGTAGGGGGACAGGGAACAGCAATCAGCCCCAGCATTTT. Its translation: CASRGTGNSNQPQHF.

This clonotype was counted many times. The chain links TRBV18 to TRBJ1-1; no clear D gene. Trimming shortened V by 1 base and J by 1 base, and 4 bases separated the two germline ends. The length of the CDR3 is 13 residues. The germline gives CDR1 KGHSH, CDR2 LQKENI. In DNA form, the CDR3 reads TGTGCCAGCTCACCACGGGAGAACACTGAAGCTTTCTTT. It specifies CASSPRENTEAFF.

V is TRBV6-2 or TRBV6-3 and J is TRBJ2-6, with D hard to call. V dropped 7 bases and J dropped 0 bases, with 10 bases sitting between them. CDR3 length equals 15 residues. CDR1 is MNHEY, CDR2 SVGEGT, per germline. CDR3 bases: TGTGCCAGCACCATGACTTCCTCTGGGGCCAACGTCCTGACTTTC. This codes for CASTMTSSGANVLTF.

The chain joins TRBV19 to TRBJ2-1; 10 nucleotides align to TRBD2. With 8 bases clipped from V and 1 base from J, the junction kept 8 bases outside the gene matches. CDR1 is LNHDA, CDR2 SQIVND, per germline (reference sequence). There are 16 residues in the CDR3. The CDR3 region has the DNA TGTGCCAGTTCAACTAGCGGGGTCCGGTCCTACAATGAGCAGTTCTTC. As protein: CASSTSGVRSYNEQFF. The whole variable domain, filled in from reference TRBV19 and TRBJ2-1, reads DGGITQSPKYLFRKEGQNVTLSCEQNLNHDAMYWYRQDPGQGLRLIYYSQIVNDFQKGDIAEGYSVSREKKESFPLTVTSAQKNPTAFYLCASSTSGVRSYNEQFFGPGTRLTVL.

The chain employs TRBV3-1 and TRBJ2-1; TRBD2 matches 8 bases. V shed 5 bases, J shed 7 bases, and the junction held 13 bases outside the gene matches. Germline loops: CDR1 LGHDT, CDR2 YNNKEL (reference sequence). CDR3 size: 16 residues. CDR3 sequence reads: CASSEPSGGLRNEQFF. The DNA of the CDR3 is TGTGCCAGCAGCGAACCCAGCGGGGGTTTGCGTAATGAGCAGTTCTTC.

V is TRBV7-2 and J is TRBJ2-2; D is unresolved. The V gene's germline CDR1 is SGHTA and CDR2 FQGNSA. V was trimmed by 5 bases and J by 3 bases, leaving 4 bases between them. The CDR3 is made up of 12 amino acids. CDR3: CASSRDTGELFF. In nucleotides, the CDR3 is TGTGCCAGCAGCAGGGACACCGGGGAGCTGTTTTTT.

This clonotype has at least ten counts. The chain couples TRBV4-3 to TRBJ1-4, with D uncertain. Trimming took 4 bases from V and 7 from J, leaving 13 bases between them. The CDR3 covers 14 residues. Germline-derived CDR1 and CDR2 are LGHNA and YSLEER. CDR3 in amino acids: CASSPFGGAEKLFF. CDR3 DNA: TGCGCCAGCAGCCCTTTTGGAGGCGCTGAAAAACTGTTTTTT.

The chain couples TRBV20-1 to TRBJ1-4; D is possibly TRBD1 (5 bases). Trimming cost V 0 bases and J 7 bases, with 15 bases left between them. Germline CDR1 reads DFQATT; CDR2 reads SNEGSKA (reference sequence). CDR3 size: 15 residues. The CDR3 region is CSARDGGRVAEKLFF. DNA for the CDR3: TGCAGTGCTAGAGATGGAGGCAGGGTAGCTGAAAAACTGTTTTTT.

J is TRBJ2-2 and V is TRBV28, with D perhaps TRBD2 (5 bases). Germline CDR1 MDHEN, CDR2 SYDVKM. Deletions cut 7 bases from V and 1 base from J, with 10 bases between. This CDR3 spans 14 amino acids. This CDR3 is CASILSGNTGELFF. The CDR3 DNA reads as TGTGCCAGCATATTAAGCGGGAACACCGGGGAGCTGTTTTTT.

The chain links TRBV29-1 to TRBJ1-1, with D unclear. Trimming removed 3 bases at V and 8 bases at J, with 10 bases between. CDR1 SQVTM and CDR2 ANQGSEA come from the germline V gene. CDR3 length: 11 residues. The CDR3 reads CSVEDPGEAFF. As DNA, the CDR3 is TGCAGCGTTGAGGACCCGGGCGAAGCTTTCTTT.

This clonotype was recorded many times. The rearrangement uses TRBV5-8 and TRBJ1-4; 7 nucleotides line up with TRBD1. The CDR3 extends over 16 amino acids. J lost 8 bases, V lost 4 bases, and 14 bases had no gene match. In germline, CDR1 is SGHTS, CDR2 YDEGEE. The CDR3 spells CASSRHTGVTDEKLFF. The CDR3 DNA is TGTGCCAGCAGCCGACACACAGGGGTCACGGACGAAAAACTGTTTTTT.

The V call is TRBV5-5, the J call TRBJ1-1; D unclear. CDR1 and CDR2 from the germline V gene are SGHKS and YYEKEE (reference sequence). V dropped 5 bases and J dropped 3 bases, with 11 bases sitting between them. The CDR3 is 13 amino acids. CDR3 bases: TGTGCCAGCAGTCCGCTTCCGGACACTGAAGCTTTCTTT. Protein: CASSPLPDTEAFF.